Listed below are T cell receptor beta chains from one sample, sequenced in a study of OX40 agonist ivuxolimab in advanced cancers. Measured with immunoSEQ multiplex PCR; TCRdb has only the in-frame clones, and not every one. Here the sample spans more than 35,000 clones, around 80% being singletons. This specimen consisted of CD4+ or CD8+ T cells sorted from blood, obtained in a trial of the OX40 agonist ivuxolimab. The source of these receptors is an adult with an advanced solid tumor such as melanoma, head and neck, liver or kidney cancer. Each CDR3 is given with its conserved first and last residue. The D gene is left open where the match is weak. The listing skips clone size in some rows; elsewhere it reads once, few, many or a size class.

clone_size d_call j_call v_call cdr3_nt cdr3_aa
NA TRBD1 TRBJ1-1 TRBV5-1 TGCGCCAGCAGCTTGGGTACAGGACAGGGCCCTGAAGCTTTCTTT CASSLGTGQGPEAFF
NA NA TRBJ1-1 TRBV19 TGTGCCAGTAACCCAGACGGGGCGAAGCTGGAAGCTTTCTTT CASNPDGAKLEAFF
once NA TRBJ2-2 TRBV2 TGTGCCAGCAGTGAAAGGCAGACCGGGGAGCTGTTTTTT CASSERQTGELFF
NA TRBD1 TRBJ1-2 TRBV5-1 TGCGCCAGCAGCCCGGGACAGGGTGAAGGCTACACCTTC CASSPGQGEGYTF
few NA TRBJ1-5 TRBV2 TGTGCCAGCAAGACAGTAGATCAGCCCCAGCATTTT CASKTVDQPQHF
NA NA TRBJ2-2 TRBV19 TGTGCCAGTAGTCCCATGGGGGGACACGGGGAGCTGTTTTTT CASSPMGGHGELFF
few TRBD1 TRBJ1-5 TRBV6-6 TGTGCCACCCTCAGGGGGAGCAATCAGCCCCAGCATTTT CATLRGSNQPQHF
NA TRBD1 TRBJ2-5 TRBV27 TGTGCCAGCGGAAGACAGGGGGCGGGGGAGACCCAGTACTTC CASGRQGAGETQYF
NA NA TRBJ1-5 TRBV2 TGTGCCAGCAGTGGAAGACAGAATCAGCCCCAGCATTTT CASSGRQNQPQHF
NA NA TRBJ1-1 TRBV6-6 TGTGCCAGTACTCAGGGGTTTGACACTGAAGCTTTCTTT CASTQGFDTEAFF
NA TRBD2 TRBJ2-3 TRBV9 TGTGCCAGCAGCCCCCGGAGCGGGGCCCCCCGGGATACGCAGTATTTT CASSPRSGAPRDTQYF
NA NA TRBJ2-2 TRBV2 TGTGCCAGCAGTTTCGACAGACCTCGAACCGGGGAGCTGTTTTTT CASSFDRPRTGELFF
NA NA TRBJ1-3 TRBV4-2 TGTGCCAGCAGCCAAGGGTACAGGGACCCTAATAAAACTGGAAACACCATATATTTT CASSQGYRDPNKTGNTIYF
NA TRBD1 TRBJ2-5 TRBV7-2 TGTGCCAGCACCTTCCGCTTGGGACAGGGACTTGAGACCCAGTACTTC CASTFRLGQGLETQYF
few NA TRBJ1-3 TRBV19 TGTGCCAGTATGGAGTTACAGGGTTCTGGAAACACCATATATTTT CASMELQGSGNTIYF
few TRBD1 TRBJ1-2 TRBV25-1 TGTGCCAGCAGACAGGGGGCAGGGGGCTACACCTTC CASRQGAGGYTF
few NA TRBJ2-5 TRBV25-1 TGTGCCAGCAGTAACGCCCCAAAGGGGGCCCAGTACTTC CASSNAPKGAQYF
NA NA TRBJ1-2 TRBV30 TGTGCCTGGAGTGTATCCCGCTATGGCTACACCTTC CAWSVSRYGYTF
once TRBD1 TRBJ2-5 TRBV5-4 TGTGCCAGCAGTACAGGGGAAGGTTACGAGACCCAGTACTTC CASSTGEGYETQYF
NA TRBD1 TRBJ2-1 TRBV9 TGTGCCAGCAGCGTAGCTCTAGGGGGCCAAAATGAGCAGTTCTTC CASSVALGGQNEQFF
NA NA TRBJ1-4 TRBV19 TGTGCCAGTAGTACACCCCCGGGACAAGCAACTAATGAAAAACTGTTTTTT CASSTPPGQATNEKLFF
NA TRBD1 TRBJ1-2 TRBV7-6 TGTGCCAGCAGCTCAGCGGGACAGGGACATGTGTGGTATGGCTACACCTTC CASSSAGQGHVWYGYTF
NA TRBD1 TRBJ1-1 TRBV4-1 TGCGCCAGCAGCCAAGATCCGGACAGGGCGGCCGCTGAAGCTTTCTTT CASSQDPDRAAAEAFF
NA TRBD1 TRBJ1-5 TRBV5-1 TGCGCCAGCTCGCCGACAGGGGGCATTCAGCCCCAGCATTTT CASSPTGGIQPQHF
NA TRBD1 TRBJ1-2 TRBV5-4 TGTGCCAGCAGACCACAGGGGGCTGGCTATGGCTACACCTTC CASRPQGAGYGYTF
NA NA TRBJ1-2 TRBV7-3 TGTGCCAGCAGCTCAGCTGGGAGGGATTCCTATGGCTACACCTTC CASSSAGRDSYGYTF
NA TRBD1 TRBJ2-3 TRBV4-1 TGCGCCAGCAGCCTCCGTCCTACAGGGGGGTCCACAGATACGCAGTATTTT CASSLRPTGGSTDTQYF
NA TRBD2 TRBJ2-3 TRBV29-1 TGCAGCGTCGAGGGCCTAGCGGGGGGCGGGGGAACAGATACGCAGTATTTT CSVEGLAGGGGTDTQYF
NA NA TRBJ1-5 TRBV5-1 TGCGCCAGCAGTTGGGATAACAATCAGCCCCAGCATTTT CASSWDNNQPQHF
NA TRBD1 TRBJ1-6 TRBV7-7 TGTGCCAGCGGAGGACAGGGTGGTCCCCTCCACTTT CASGGQGGPLHF
NA NA TRBJ2-3 TRBV9 TGTGCCAGCAGCCTCCGCACAGATACGCAGTATTTT CASSLRTDTQYF
NA NA TRBJ2-3 TRBV5-6 TGTGCCAGCAGCCGTCCCGGGGGTAGCACAGATACGCAGTATTTT CASSRPGGSTDTQYF
NA NA TRBJ1-1 TRBV7-9 TGTGCCAGCAGCTTCGGCCGGACGGCCGAAGCTTTCTTT CASSFGRTAEAFF
NA NA TRBJ1-2 TRBV18 TGTGCCAGCTCACTCATTACGGGCCGGAGGGACGGCTACACCTTC CASSLITGRRDGYTF
few NA TRBJ2-3 TRBV6-1 TGTGCCAGCAGTGAACGAGGAGACACAGATACGCAGTATTTT CASSERGDTDTQYF
NA NA TRBJ1-6 TRBV7-3 TGTGCCAGCAGCCCCGGGCACAGTGGCTCACCCCTCCACTTT CASSPGHSGSPLHF
few NA TRBJ1-1 TRBV25-1 TGTGCCAGCACCCCTCGGAGGGGGACTGAAGCTTTCTTT CASTPRRGTEAFF
NA NA TRBJ2-3 TRBV12-2 TGTGCAAGTCGTACCTCTAGCACAGATACGCAGTATTTT CASRTSSTDTQYF
once NA TRBJ2-5 TRBV7-3 TGTGCCAGCAGCTTAGAGCGGACTGGGGAGACCCAGTACTTC CASSLERTGETQYF
NA NA TRBJ1-1 TRBV10-3 TGTGCCATCAGTGAGTCTGGACTGCCGAACACTGAAGCTTTCTTT CAISESGLPNTEAFF
NA NA TRBJ1-5 TRBV7-8 TGTGCCAGCAGCTTACCAGGGTCCCTAAGACAGCCCCAGCATTTT CASSLPGSLRQPQHF
NA NA TRBJ1-2 TRBV25-1 TGTGCCAGCAACCAGGGTTTAATGGACTATGGCTACACCTTC CASNQGLMDYGYTF
NA TRBD1 TRBJ2-1 TRBV9 TGTGCCAGCAGCGCGACAGGGGCGGAACTGGGGTTCTTC CASSATGAELGFF
once NA TRBJ1-2 TRBV5-8 TGTGCCAGCAGCCCCTTACAGCCCTATGGCTACACCTTC CASSPLQPYGYTF
NA NA TRBJ1-2 TRBV7-9 TGTGCCAGCAGTACCCCTACGGTTAGCTATGGCTACACCTTC CASSTPTVSYGYTF
NA NA TRBJ2-3 TRBV9 TGTGCCAGCAGCGCCCTGAACCGGGCCGGCAGGGGAAGGACAGATACGCAGTATTTT CASSALNRAGRGRTDTQYF
NA NA TRBJ2-2 TRBV29-1 TGCAGCGTTCGCCGGAACACCGGGGAGCTGTTTTTT CSVRRNTGELFF
NA NA TRBJ1-5 TRBV5-6 TGTGCCAGCAGCGCGGGCCGCTATCAGCCCCAGCATTTT CASSAGRYQPQHF
NA TRBD1 TRBJ2-2 TRBV7-9 TGTGCCAGCAGACCCAGCCGCGACAGGGGGAACACCGGGGAGCTGTTTTTT CASRPSRDRGNTGELFF
NA NA TRBJ2-5 TRBV5-1 TGCGCCAGCAGCTCGCAAGGGAGTTCGGAGACCCAGTACTTC CASSSQGSSETQYF
NA TRBD2 TRBJ2-3 TRBV7-2 TGTGCCAGCAGCTTAGGCGGGGGGGCCCAGACGCAGTATTTT CASSLGGGAQTQYF
once NA TRBJ2-5 TRBV11-2 TGTGCCAGCAGCTTAGGAGCCTCAATGGCCCAGTACTTC CASSLGASMAQYF
few TRBD1 TRBJ1-3 TRBV12-5 TGTGCTAGTGGTTTGGCTTACGGACAGGACTCTGGAAACACCATATATTTT CASGLAYGQDSGNTIYF
NA NA TRBJ2-7 TRBV4-1 TGCGCCAGCAGCCAAGAGTGGGGGCGCTACGAGCAGTACTTC CASSQEWGRYEQYF
NA NA TRBJ2-1 TRBV28 TGTGCCAGCAGCAGAATTGAGTTTCAGTTCTTC CASSRIEFQFF
NA TRBD1 TRBJ2-2 TRBV12-5 TGTGCTAGTGGTTACAGGGGGCGCGGCACCGGGGAGCTGTTTTTT CASGYRGRGTGELFF
few NA TRBJ1-6 TRBV30 TGTGCCTGGACCAGAGACCCTGGGTTTTCACCCCTCCACTTT CAWTRDPGFSPLHF
NA TRBD1 TRBJ2-7 TRBV11-2 TGTGCCAGCAGCTGGACAGGGACTGGAATGGGTTATAGCTCCTACGAGCAGTACTTC CASSWTGTGMGYSSYEQYF